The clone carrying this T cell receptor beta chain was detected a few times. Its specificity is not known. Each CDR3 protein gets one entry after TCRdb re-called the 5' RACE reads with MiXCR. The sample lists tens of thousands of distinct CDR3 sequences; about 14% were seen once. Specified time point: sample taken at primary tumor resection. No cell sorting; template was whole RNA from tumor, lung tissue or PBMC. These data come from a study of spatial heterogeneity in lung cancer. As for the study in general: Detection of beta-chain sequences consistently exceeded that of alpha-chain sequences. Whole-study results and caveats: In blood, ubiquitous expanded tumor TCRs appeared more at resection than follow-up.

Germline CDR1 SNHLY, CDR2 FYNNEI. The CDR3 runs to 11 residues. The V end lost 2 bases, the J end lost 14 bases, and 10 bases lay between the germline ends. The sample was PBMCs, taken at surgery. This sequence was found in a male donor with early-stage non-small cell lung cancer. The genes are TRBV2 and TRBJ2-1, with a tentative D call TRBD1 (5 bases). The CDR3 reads CASSEFRDEFF. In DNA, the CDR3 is TGTGCCAGCAGTGAATTCAGGGATGAGTTCTTC.